This TCR beta chain is drawn from a study of glioma-infiltrating T cells after dendritic cell vaccination. The CDR3 is made up of 14 amino acids. CDR1 and CDR2 from the germline V gene are SGHRS and YFSETQ. V was clipped by 4 bases and J by 4 bases, with 11 bases between them. Study-wide findings and caveats: Survival was not directly related to TCR clonality in these patients.

The sample's time point: after dendritic cell vaccination, including at tumor progression/relapse. In the case of this clone: Its target is unknown.

Sequenced by immunoSEQ multiplex PCR; TCRdb stores in-frame clones only, minus some. This table holds 98,000 or so clones, around 80% found once. This chain uses TRBV5-1 with TRBJ1-4; D possibly corresponds to TRBD1 (6 bases). Source: blood, taken after dendritic cell vaccination. The TCR comes from a human donor with glioblastoma. The chain's CDR3 is CASSRQGRNEKLFF. CDR3 in DNA: TGCGCCAGCAGCCGCCAGGGGCGTAATGAAAAACTGTTTTTT.